The present entry profiles one TCR beta chain with its context. This CDR3 has 20 residues. Germline CDR1 reads SGHRS; CDR2 reads YFSETQ. Trimming took 2 bases from V and 1 from J; bases not matched to a gene: 12. The sample is drawn from a study of immune heterogeneity within non-small cell lung tumors. With 32 V and 13 J primers, multiplex PCR amplified the TCR beta CDR3. One entry per CDR3 protein, called by TCRdb with MiXCR from the multiplex PCR reads. The table includes 2,000 to 3,000 distinct CDR3 sequences, 26% detected once. Bulk tumor genomic DNA, around 600 ng per sample, was the template. Taken during surgery, several biopsies per primary tumor were spaced as far apart as possible within the tumor mass. Each patient presented with untreated, newly diagnosed non-small cell lung cancer and received curative surgery.

The receptor was derived from a man aged 50-59 years with non-small cell lung cancer. The chain employs TRBV5-1 and TRBJ2-3; 14 bases match TRBD2. Sequencing input: lung tumor tissue. CDR3 sequence: CASSFRGGLAGVGGTDTQYF. The CDR3 DNA reads TGCGCCAGCAGCTTCCGGGGGGGACTAGCGGGAGTCGGAGGCACAGATACGCAGTATTTT.